Listed below are T cell receptor beta chains from one sample, sequenced in a study of esophageal squamous cell carcinoma under preoperative chemotherapy. TCRdb reprocessed the PCR reads via MiXCR and lists one record per CDR3 protein. The data show 30,000 or so distinct CDR3 sequences, 52% seen once. The specimen was obtained from a patient given preoperative chemotherapy. These receptors were collected from a human donor with esophageal squamous cell carcinoma. The donor label of this sample is uncertain. The CDR3 runs from the conserved cysteine through the conserved F or W. Each record gives: V gene, clone size, D gene, J gene, CDR3 DNA, CDR3 protein. The D gene is left open where the match is weak. Only some rows state a clone size, as once, few, many or a class for expanded clones.

V: TRBV7-3; size: -; D: TRBD1; J: TRBJ2-3; DNA: TGTGCCAGCAGCAACACAGGGGGTAGCACAGATACGCAGTATTTT; CDR3: CASSNTGGSTDTQYF
V: TRBV10-3; size: -; D: -; J: TRBJ2-7; DNA: TGTGCCATCGCAGCATCTGACGAGCAGTACTTC; CDR3: CAIAASDEQYF
V: TRBV7-8; size: -; D: TRBD1; J: TRBJ2-1; DNA: TGTGCCAGCAGCTTATACGGGACAGGCAAAAACATTCAGTTCTTC; CDR3: CASSLYGTGKNIQFF
V: TRBV7-6; size: many; D: -; J: TRBJ1-6; DNA: TGTGCCAGCAGCTTAGGGCAGTCTAATTCACCCCTCCACTTT; CDR3: CASSLGQSNSPLHF
V: TRBV11-2; size: -; D: -; J: TRBJ2-5; DNA: TGTGCCAGCAGCGCGGGGCGCGGGGACCGGGAGCAAGAGACCCAGTACTTC; CDR3: CASSAGRGDREQETQYF
V: TRBV7-2; size: -; D: TRBD2; J: TRBJ2-2; DNA: TGTGCCAGCAGCTTAGACGCTAGCGGGGGGAACACCGGGGAGCTGTTTTTT; CDR3: CASSLDASGGNTGELFF
V: TRBV7-2; size: -; D: -; J: TRBJ2-4; DNA: TGTGCCGGGATCGGGGGTCTTGACCAAAACATTCAGTACTTC; CDR3: CAGIGGLDQNIQYF
V: TRBV7-2; size: -; D: -; J: TRBJ2-4; DNA: TGTGCGGGCAGCCGCGGCCGTGCCCAAGACATCCAGTACTTC; CDR3: CAGSRGRAQDIQYF
V: TRBV7-3; size: -; D: -; J: TRBJ2-3; DNA: TGTGCCAGCAGCCAAGGGACTCTTGGCACAGAGACGCAGTACTTT; CDR3: CASSQGTLGTETQYF
V: TRBV28; size: few; D: -; J: TRBJ2-7; DNA: TGTGCCAGCAGTTTACACTCTGGGTACGAGCAGTACTTC; CDR3: CASSLHSGYEQYF
V: TRBV28; size: -; D: TRBD1; J: TRBJ2-7; DNA: TGTGCCAGCAGATCCCCAGGGGGAGTACACGAGCAGTACTTC; CDR3: CASRSPGGVHEQYF
V: TRBV27; size: many; D: TRBD1; J: TRBJ2-3; DNA: TGTGCCAGCAGTTCCTGGGACAGGGGGCTAACAGATACGCAGTATTTT; CDR3: CASSSWDRGLTDTQYF
V: TRBV5-1; size: once; D: TRBD1; J: TRBJ2-1; DNA: TGCGCCAGCAGCTCGGGGACAGGAAGACAAGAGACCCAGTTCTTC; CDR3: CASSSGTGRQETQFF
V: TRBV12-3/TRBV12-4; size: many; D: -; J: TRBJ2-5; DNA: TGTGCCAGCAGTTTCGACAGTTCAGCGGAGACCCAGTACTTC; CDR3: CASSFDSSAETQYF
V: TRBV6-2/TRBV6-3; size: -; D: -; J: TRBJ1-6; DNA: TGTGCCAGCAGTTCAGCCCCGGCGAATAATTCACCCCTCCACTTT; CDR3: CASSSAPANNSPLHF
V: TRBV7-2; size: -; D: TRBD2; J: TRBJ2-7; DNA: TGTGCCAGGAGAGTCGCGGGGGGGGACACAGATACGCAGTACTTC; CDR3: CARRVAGGDTDTQYF
V: TRBV12-3/TRBV12-4; size: -; D: TRBD2; J: TRBJ2-1; DNA: TGTGCCAGCAGCCGCACTAGCGGACCTTACAATGAGCAGTTCTTC; CDR3: CASSRTSGPYNEQFF
V: TRBV7-2; size: once; D: -; J: TRBJ2-5; DNA: TGTGCCAGCAGCTTAGAGGGGACCGGGGGCCGGGACCAAGAGACCCAGTACTTC; CDR3: CASSLEGTGGRDQETQYF
V: TRBV7-2; size: -; D: -; J: TRBJ2-3; DNA: -; CDR3: CARGFAGGNPDTQYF
V: TRBV12-3/TRBV12-4; size: many; D: TRBD2; J: TRBJ2-1; DNA: TGTGCCAGCAGCGGACTAGCGGGGGGCCTATCCTACAATGAGCAGTTCTTC; CDR3: CASSGLAGGLSYNEQFF
V: TRBV6-1; size: -; D: -; J: TRBJ1-2; DNA: TGTGCCAGCAGGAACTATAGGGGAGGGTATGGCTACACCTTC; CDR3: CASRNYRGGYGYTF
V: TRBV11-3; size: -; D: -; J: TRBJ2-3; DNA: TGTGCCAGCAGCTTCGAATCCGGGACATGGAACGAAAATACGCAGTATTTT; CDR3: CASSFESGTWNENTQYF
V: TRBV4-2; size: many; D: -; J: TRBJ2-5; DNA: TGTGCCAGCAGCCAAGATAGAGAGACCCAGTACTTC; CDR3: CASSQDRETQYF
V: TRBV7-7; size: -; D: -; J: TRBJ2-5; DNA: TGTGCTAGCAGCTTATCGGGGCATGGGGGAAAGGCCCTGTATTTC; CDR3: CASSLSGHGGKALYF
V: TRBV6-2/TRBV6-3; size: many; D: TRBD1; J: TRBJ2-3; DNA: TGTGCCAGCAGTTCTCCCCCGGGACAGGGGTCAGATACGCAGTATTTT; CDR3: CASSSPPGQGSDTQYF
V: TRBV7-3; size: -; D: TRBD2; J: TRBJ2-3; DNA: TGTGCCAGCAGCCGCAAACCGGGGCGGGGGGCTGGAGATACGCAGTATTTT; CDR3: CASSRKPGRGAGDTQYF
V: TRBV10-3; size: -; D: -; J: TRBJ2-5; DNA: TGTGCCACGGCCGTTCAAGAGACCCAGTACTTC; CDR3: CATAVQETQYF
V: TRBV7-2; size: -; D: -; J: TRBJ2-7; DNA: TGCGGCGTCACGGGGCAGAGAGGCAAAAACATGCAGTACTTC; CDR3: CGVTGQRGKNMQYF
V: TRBV7-9; size: once; D: -; J: TRBJ2-5; DNA: TGTGCCAGCAGCTTTTATCAGTTCGGGACACAAGAGACCCAGTACTTC; CDR3: CASSFYQFGTQETQYF
V: TRBV7-2; size: many; D: TRBD2; J: TRBJ2-3; DNA: TGTGCCAGCAGCCAAGGACTAGTCACAGATACGCAGTATTTT; CDR3: CASSQGLVTDTQYF
V: TRBV7-3; size: -; D: TRBD2; J: TRBJ2-4; DNA: TGTGCCAGCAGCCCAGGGACGAGCGGGGGAGCCGCAAATACTCAGTACTTC; CDR3: CASSPGTSGGAANTQYF
V: TRBV4-2; size: many; D: TRBD2; J: TRBJ2-5; DNA: TGTGCCAGCAGCCAAGTGGCGGGAGGGGAGACCCAGTACTTC; CDR3: CASSQVAGGETQYF
V: TRBV10-2; size: -; D: TRBD2; J: TRBJ2-2; DNA: TGCGCCAGCAGTGTAGGGACTACCACCGGGGAGCTGTTTTTT; CDR3: CASSVGTTTGELFF
V: TRBV11-2; size: -; D: TRBD1; J: TRBJ2-3; DNA: TGTGCCAGCAGCTCGATAGCCGGGACAGGGAGTGGGGATACGCAGTATTTT; CDR3: CASSSIAGTGSGDTQYF
V: TRBV5-5; size: few; D: TRBD2; J: TRBJ2-3; DNA: TGTGCCAGCAGCAGGACTAGCGGGGGGGCCGATGTAGATACGCAGTATTTT; CDR3: CASSRTSGGADVDTQYF
V: TRBV7-2; size: -; D: TRBD1; J: TRBJ2-6; DNA: TGTGCCAGCAGCTTAGGGGACAGTGGACCCCCTTGGGCCTACGTGCAGAATTTC; CDR3: CASSLGDSGPPWAYVQNF
V: TRBV7-9; size: many; D: TRBD1; J: TRBJ2-5; DNA: TGTGCCAGCAGCACTGGACAGGGGGAGACCCAGTACTTC; CDR3: CASSTGQGETQYF
V: TRBV5-1; size: -; D: -; J: TRBJ2-1; DNA: TGCGCCAGCACAAAATGGGTCGGCTCTTCGACCGAGCAGTTCTTC; CDR3: CASTKWVGSSTEQFF
V: TRBV6-5; size: once; D: TRBD2; J: TRBJ2-7; DNA: TGTGCCAGCAGTTACGTAGCGGGAGAAAACTACGAGCAGTACTTC; CDR3: CASSYVAGENYEQYF
V: TRBV7-2; size: medium-sized; D: TRBD1; J: TRBJ2-7; DNA: TGTGCCAGCAGCTTAGCACCGGGACAGGGTAGCTACGAGCAGTACTTC; CDR3: CASSLAPGQGSYEQYF
V: TRBV7-8; size: few; D: TRBD2; J: TRBJ2-7; DNA: TGTGCCAGCAGCTCCCAATTGGGACTAGCGGCCTCCTACGAGCAGTACTTC; CDR3: CASSSQLGLAASYEQYF
V: TRBV19; size: -; D: TRBD1; J: TRBJ2-1; DNA: TGTGCCCCGCCCCTAGAGGGGGCCGGGGAGACCCAGTTCTTC; CDR3: CAPPLEGAGETQFF
V: TRBV7-3; size: -; D: -; J: TRBJ2-3; DNA: TGTGCCAGCAGCTTGGGTGCAGGAGATACGCAGTATTTT; CDR3: CASSLGAGDTQYF
V: TRBV11-3; size: -; D: -; J: TRBJ2-3; DNA: TGTGCCAGCGGGCGCGGCAGCCCAGAGACGCAGTACTTT; CDR3: CASGRGSPETQYF
V: TRBV7-3; size: many; D: -; J: TRBJ1-6; DNA: TGTGCCAGCAGCTTATCAGGGGCGGATTCACCCCTCCACTTT; CDR3: CASSLSGADSPLHF